Following are 26 T cell receptor beta chains from one sample sequenced in a study of T cell responses to AZD1222 COVID-19 vaccine. Generated by immunoSEQ multiplex PCR, the TCRdb table keeps only in-frame clones and is missing some. Of approximately 140,000 clones listed, 92% are singletons. The material was peripheral blood, obtained 28 days after the second AZD1222 dose. These receptors were taken from an adult who received the AZD1222 COVID-19 vaccine.

V and J are TRBV27 and TRBJ2-7, with 9 bases that match TRBD2. CDR1 is MNHEY and CDR2 is SMNVEV in the germline V gene (reference sequence). V shed 5 bases, J shed 7 bases, and the junction held 6 bases outside the gene matches. The CDR3 is 13 residues long. The CDR3 DNA follows: TGTGCCAGCAGTCGGCGGGAGGGCTTTGAGCAGTACTTC. It yields the protein CASSRREGFEQYF.

The V gene is TRBV7-6, the J gene TRBJ2-7; possibly TRBD2 for D (6 bases). Germline V gene data show CDR1 as SGHVS and CDR2 as FNYEAQ. The CDR3 runs 15 residues. Trimming stripped 8 bases from V and 3 bases from J, with 20 bases between. The CDR3 DNA follows: TGTGCCAGCCTTGGGCACAATGGGGGAGGCTACGAGCAGTACTTC. This translates into CASLGHNGGGYEQYF.

The chain uses TRBV6-1 and TRBJ2-1; possible D gene TRBD2, 5 bases. Deletions cut 4 bases from V and 3 bases from J, with 16 bases between. CDR1 and CDR2 from the germline V gene are MNHNS and SASEGT. CDR3 length: 16 amino acids. CDR3 nucleotide sequence: TGTGCCAGCAGTGGGAGCGGAGGCCTTTTCTACAATGAGCAGTTCTTC. Translation gives CASSGSGGLFYNEQFF.

The chain has TRBV6-1 and TRBJ2-2; D remains unclear. The CDR3 length is 14 residues. Germline-derived CDR1 and CDR2 are MNHNS and SASEGT. Trimming took 7 bases from V and 3 from J, leaving 12 bases between them. CDR3 loop: CASNLQVDTGELFF. CDR3 DNA: TGTGCCAGCAACCTTCAGGTCGACACCGGGGAGCTGTTTTTT.

J is TRBJ2-1 and V is TRBV7-9; the match to TRBD2 covers 16 bases. This CDR3 spans 15 amino acids. Germline CDR1 SEHNR, CDR2 FQNEAQ (reference sequence). Germline trimming cut 5 bases from V and 10 bases from J; bases unmatched to any gene: 5. The CDR3 protein is CASSQGLAGGQEQFF. CDR3 nucleotides: TGTGCCAGCAGCCAGGGACTAGCGGGAGGGCAAGAGCAGTTCTTC.

This chain joins TRBV10-1 and TRBJ2-2; 9 nucleotides align to TRBD1. Germline-derived CDR1 and CDR2 are WNHNN and SYGVQD (reference sequence). This CDR3 has 17 amino acids. The ends lost 2 bases at V and 3 bases at J; junction bases unmatched: 7. This CDR3 reads CASSERTGVRYTGELFF. The CDR3 DNA reads TGCGCCAGCAGTGAGAGGACAGGGGTGAGATACACCGGGGAGCTGTTTTTT.

CDR3 region: CASSDKDTDTQYF. The CDR3 DNA reads as TGTGCCAGCAGTGACAAGGACACAGATACGCAGTATTTT. V and J are TRBV6-4 and TRBJ2-3; D ambiguous. Trimming stripped 2 bases from V and 2 bases from J, with 5 bases between. Germline CDR1 MRHNA, CDR2 SNTAGT. The CDR3 covers 13 residues.

V is TRBV10-3 and J is TRBJ2-7; D assignment may be TRBD1 or TRBD2 (6 bases each). CDR1 and CDR2 from the germline V gene are ENHRY and SYGVKD. Trimming stripped 6 bases from V and 3 bases from J, with 21 bases between. The CDR3 spans 16 residues. The CDR3 here is CAISRGGSDANYEQYF. The CDR3 DNA follows: TGTGCCATCAGCCGAGGGGGGAGCGACGCGAACTACGAGCAGTACTTC.

This sequence joins TRBV7-2 and TRBJ2-7, with 8 bases identical to TRBD2. The CDR3 spans 16 residues. Losses at the gene ends were 1 base for V and 2 bases for J; bases not matched to a gene: 7. Germline loops: CDR1 SGHTA, CDR2 FQGNSA. The CDR3, as DNA: TGTGCCAGCAGCTTAGGGATAGCGGGAAAGCCCTACGAGCAGTACTTC. Amino acid sequence: CASSLGIAGKPYEQYF. The full variable domain, in which reference TRBV7-2 and TRBJ2-7 provide the parts outside the CDR3, is GAGVSQSPSNKVTEKGKDVELRCDPISGHTALYWYRQSLGQGLEFLIYFQGNSAPDKSGLPSDRFSAERTGGSVSTLTIQRTQQEDSAVYLCASSLGIAGKPYEQYFGPGTRLTVT.

The chain has TRBV7-8 and TRBJ2-7; TRBD1 might be the D (6 bases). Deletions cut 5 bases from V and 6 bases from J, with 23 bases between. The CDR3 is 16 residues long. Germline assignment: CDR1 SGHVS and CDR2 FQNEAQ. The CDR3 DNA reads as TGTGCCAGCAGCCGGACACAAACTGGACAGCGTCTCGAGCAGTACTTC. Its translation: CASSRTQTGQRLEQYF.

The rearrangement links TRBV28 to TRBJ1-2; TRBD1 might be the D (5 bases). This CDR3 spans 13 amino acids. Per the germline V gene, CDR1 is MDHEN and CDR2 is SYDVKM. Trimming took off 2 bases at V and 1 base at J, with 5 bases between the two ends. The CDR3: CASSLQGNYGYTF. CDR3 DNA: TGTGCCAGCAGTTTACAGGGTAACTATGGCTACACCTTC.

V and J are TRBV6-5 and TRBJ1-5, with D unresolved. With 4 bases removed from V and 3 bases from J, the gap between germline ends came to 7 bases. In germline, CDR1 is MNHEY, CDR2 SVGAGI. There are 13 residues in the CDR3. DNA for the CDR3: TGTGCCAGCAGTTTGGACCTCAATCAGCCCCAGCATTTT. Translating it yields CASSLDLNQPQHF.

The rearrangement links TRBV29-1 to TRBJ2-3; D perhaps matches TRBD2 (6 bases). The CDR3 has 13 residues. Germline loops: CDR1 SQVTM, CDR2 ANQGSEA. The V end lost 5 bases, the J end lost 1 base, and 10 bases lay between the germline ends. The CDR3 DNA is TGCAGCGTTTTATCGGGGGGCACAGATACGCAGTATTTT. This translates into CSVLSGGTDTQYF.

The V gene is TRBV21-1, the J gene TRBJ1-4. TRBV21-1 is annotated as a pseudogene. This CDR3 is 19 amino acids long. CDR3: CASSKGGRAGGLANEKLFF. CDR3 bases: TGTGCCAGCAGCAAAGGGGGCCGGGCCGGAGGATTGGCTAATGAAAAACTGTTTTTT.

The rearrangement joins TRBV4-1 to TRBJ2-3; TRBD2 matches at 16 bases. From germline, CDR1 is MGHRA and CDR2 YSYEKL. The length of the CDR3 is 17 residues. V gave up 4 bases and J gave up 2 bases; unmatched junction bases: 3. The CDR3 bases are TGCGCCAGCAGCCCCGGGACTAGCGGGAGGGACACAGATACGCAGTATTTT. Translated, it gives CASSPGTSGRDTDTQYF.

The V and J genes are TRBV2 and TRBJ2-5, with TRBD1 matching over 7 bases. Germline V gene sequence: CDR1 SNHLY, CDR2 FYNNEI. The CDR3 has 15 residues. V shed 6 bases, J shed 2 bases, and the junction held 9 bases outside the gene matches. Here the CDR3 DNA reads TGTGCCAGCAGCCGAGACGGGACAGAACAAGAGACCCAGTACTTC. Translation gives CASSRDGTEQETQYF.

As for this clone: This sample includes further DNA sequences coding for the same CDR3. This rearrangement joins TRBV9 to TRBJ2-3; D possibly uses TRBD1 or TRBD2 (5 bases each). The germline V gene encodes CDR1 SGDLS and CDR2 YYNGEE. The V gene lost 0 bases and the J gene lost 0 bases, with 8 bases spanning the gap. The CDR3 consists of 15 residues. Here the CDR3 reads CASSVGGGSTDTQYF. The CDR3, as DNA: TGTGCCAGCAGCGTAGGTGGGGGAAGCACAGATACGCAGTATTTT.

There are a few counts of this clone. J is TRBJ2-3 and V is TRBV11-2; D call uncertain. Germline CDR1 reads SGHAT; CDR2 reads FQNNGV. V shed 2 bases and J shed 5 bases, with 11 bases lying between them. The CDR3 is 14 residues long. The CDR3 is CASSLTAIGDTQYF. The CDR3 region has the DNA TGTGCCAGCAGCTTAACGGCAATTGGAGATACGCAGTATTTT.

The chain is built from TRBV18 and TRBJ2-1; 7 nucleotides agree with TRBD2. The germline V gene encodes CDR1 KGHSH and CDR2 LQKENI. There are 14 residues in the CDR3. Trimming cost V 4 bases and J 8 bases; bases outside gene matches: 8. The CDR3 protein is CASSHGGSWDEQFF. CDR3 nucleotide sequence: TGTGCCAGCTCACACGGCGGGAGTTGGGATGAGCAGTTCTTC.

The chain uses TRBV7-9 and TRBJ2-5, with 8 positions matching TRBD2. V lost 1 base to trimming and J lost 1 base; unmatched junction nucleotides: 2. Germline CDR1 and CDR2: SEHNR and FQNEAQ (reference sequence). The CDR3 runs 15 residues. The CDR3 nucleotides read TGTGCCAGCAGCTTAGACGGGAGGGCCCAAGAGACCCAGTACTTC. It specifies CASSLDGRAQETQYF.

The chain links TRBV6-1 to TRBJ1-3; D is undetermined. Germline values: CDR1 MNHNS, CDR2 SASEGT. The V end was cut by 3 bases, the J end by 5 bases, with 11 bases between. CDR3 length equals 14 residues. DNA of the CDR3: TGTGCCAGCAGTGAGCGCTCCTCCAGAAACACCATATATTTT. It translates to CASSERSSRNTIYF.

CDR3 region: CASSSGSGNTIYF. The CDR3 nucleotides read TGTGCCAGCAGCTCGGGCTCTGGAAACACCATATATTTT. This chain joins TRBV11-3 and TRBJ1-3, with no clear D. V dropped 4 bases and J dropped 0 bases, with 4 bases sitting between them. The length of the CDR3 is 13 residues. CDR1 and CDR2 (germline): SGHNT, YENEEA.

This clone was detected only once. The chain couples TRBV3-1 (or the pseudogene TRBV3-2) to TRBJ1-2; 8 bases line up with TRBD1. Trimming at V came to 10 bases and at J to 5 bases, leaving 12 bases not matched to a gene. This CDR3 comprises 14 residues. The V gene's germline CDR1 is LGHDT and CDR2 YNNKEL (reference sequence). As DNA, the CDR3 is TGTGCCACCACGGCCCCCGGGACAGGATATGGCTACACCTTC. Its protein is CATTAPGTGYGYTF.

The chain combines TRBV9 with TRBJ2-3; D possibly corresponds to TRBD2 (5 bases). V gave up 4 bases and J gave up 2 bases, with 11 bases separating them. Germline CDR1 SGDLS, CDR2 YYNGEE. The CDR3 runs 14 residues. DNA of the CDR3: TGTGCCAGCAGCTTACGGACTTTCACAGATACGCAGTATTTT. This codes for CASSLRTFTDTQYF. The whole variable domain, filled in from reference TRBV9 and TRBJ2-3, reads DSGVTQTPKHLITATGQRVTLRCSPRSGDLSVYWYQQSLDQGLQFLIQYYNGEERAKGNILERFSAQQFPDLHSELNLSSLELGDSALYFCASSLRTFTDTQYFGPGTRLTVL.

The chain employs TRBV29-1 and TRBJ1-5; D is perhaps TRBD1 (5 bases). Germline values: CDR1 SQVTM, CDR2 ANQGSEA. The V end lost 4 bases, the J end lost 4 bases, and 8 bases lay between the germline ends. This CDR3 comprises 12 residues. CDR3 loop: CSVGGRNQPQHF. CDR3 DNA sequence: TGCAGCGTTGGGGGACGGAATCAGCCCCAGCATTTT.

In its sample, this clone was seen once. CDR3 residues: CASSSGAFSYNEQFF. The CDR3 nucleotides read TGTGCCAGTAGTTCGGGGGCCTTCTCCTACAATGAGCAGTTCTTC. The chain uses TRBV19 and TRBJ2-1, with D perhaps being TRBD1 or TRBD2 (6 bases each). The CDR3 is 15 amino acids. The germline gives CDR1 LNHDA, CDR2 SQIVND (reference sequence). V lost 5 bases and J lost 0, with 11 bases in between.